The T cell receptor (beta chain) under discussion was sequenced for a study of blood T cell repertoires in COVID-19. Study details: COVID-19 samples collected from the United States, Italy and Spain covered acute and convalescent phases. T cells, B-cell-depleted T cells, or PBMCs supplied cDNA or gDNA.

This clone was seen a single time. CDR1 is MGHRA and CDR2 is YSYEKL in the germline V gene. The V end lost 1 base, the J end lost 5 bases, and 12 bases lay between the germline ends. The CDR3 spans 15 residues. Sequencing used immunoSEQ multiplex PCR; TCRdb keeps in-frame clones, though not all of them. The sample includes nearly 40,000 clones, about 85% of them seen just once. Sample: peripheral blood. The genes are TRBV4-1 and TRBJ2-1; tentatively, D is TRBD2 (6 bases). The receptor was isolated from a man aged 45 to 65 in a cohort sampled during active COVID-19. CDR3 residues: CASSQVIWRDNEQFF. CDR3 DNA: TGCGCCAGCAGCCAAGTAATTTGGAGGGACAATGAGCAGTTCTTC.